One sample yielded the 8 T cell receptor beta chains listed below, sequenced in a study of graft-versus-host responses after intestinal transplantation. TCRdb's copy holds only in-frame clones and misses some; the assay was immunoSEQ multiplex PCR. The table lists around 110,000 clones, over 85% of them singletons, with roughly 0.23% in the top ten. For these receptors, no antigen is known. The material was unstimulated CD4+ T cells sorted from spleen or lymph node cells, obtained before transplant. Receptors originate from a human donor who was the organ donor for an intestinal transplant.

The rearrangement uses TRBV6-1 and TRBJ1-2; TRBD1 agrees at 7 bases. V shed 5 bases, J shed 4 bases, and the junction held 7 bases outside the gene matches. Per the germline V gene, CDR1 is MNHNS and CDR2 is SASEGT. The CDR3 length is 14 residues. CDR3 region: CASSTLKGAYGYTF. The CDR3 nucleotides are TGTGCCAGCAGTACCCTTAAGGGGGCCTATGGCTACACCTTC.

The CDR3: CASSMQLVKNIQYF. The DNA of the CDR3 is TGTGCCAGTAGTATGCAGCTGGTCAAAAACATTCAGTACTTC. The chain joins TRBV19 to TRBJ2-4; D unresolved. Germline-derived CDR1 and CDR2 are LNHDA and SQIVND (reference sequence). The CDR3 runs to 14 residues. With 3 bases removed from V and 3 bases from J, the gap between germline ends came to 9 bases.

This chain joins TRBV7-9 and TRBJ2-2; possible D gene TRBD1, 6 bases. Germline V gives CDR1 SEHNR, CDR2 FQNEAQ (reference sequence). The CDR3 sequence is 14 residues long. V lost 6 bases and J lost 2, with 10 bases in between. DNA for the CDR3: TGTGCCAGCAGGTCAGGGGCAAACACCGGGGAGCTGTTTTTT. Protein product: CASRSGANTGELFF.

The CDR3 DNA follows: TGTGCCAGCAGCTTACAGGGGTACGAGCAGTACTTC. This encodes CASSLQGYEQYF. This chain links TRBV7-2 with TRBJ2-7; tentatively, D is TRBD1 (6 bases). The V gene lost 2 bases and the J gene lost 4 bases, with 6 bases spanning the gap. Germline V lookup: CDR1 SGHTA, CDR2 FQGNSA. The CDR3 length is 12 residues.

The chain combines TRBV10-3 with TRBJ1-2; D is uncertain. There are 13 residues in the CDR3. CDR1 is ENHRY and CDR2 is SYGVKD in the germline V gene. Deletions cut 0 bases from V and 5 bases from J, with 7 bases between. The CDR3 DNA reads TGTGCCATCAGTGAGTCTGGGTCGTATGGCTACACCTTC. Protein sequence: CAISESGSYGYTF.

J is TRBJ2-7 and V is TRBV6-6; D is possibly TRBD2 (5 bases). CDR1 and CDR2 from the germline V gene are MNHNY and SVGAGI (reference sequence). The CDR3 is 13 residues long. The germline V and J ends were trimmed by 5 bases and 5 bases, with 13 bases remaining between them. The DNA of the CDR3 is TGTGCCAGCAGTACCCTTGAGGGCCACGAGCAGTACTTC. Amino acid sequence: CASSTLEGHEQYF.

Comment on this clone: This sequence may be a read error, since a much larger clone differs from it by one base. This sequence joins TRBV6-1 and TRBJ2-7, with D perhaps given as TRBD1 or TRBD2 (5 bases each). The CDR3 runs to 13 residues. CDR1 MNHNS and CDR2 SASEGT come from the germline V gene. The CDR3, as DNA: TGTGCCATCAGTGCCGGGACGCCCTACGAGCAGTACTTC. This translates into CAISAGTPYEQYF.

The DNA of the CDR3 is TGTGCCATCAGAATTCCGGGCTCCTACAATGAGCAGTTCTTC. Its protein product is CAIRIPGSYNEQFF. The V call is TRBV10-3, the J call TRBJ2-1; D is uncertain. V lost 6 bases, J lost 0 bases, and 9 bases lay in between. Germline lookup yields CDR1 ENHRY and CDR2 SYGVKD. This CDR3 has 14 residues.